This TCR beta chain was sequenced in a study of blood T cell repertoires in COVID-19. Individuals aged roughly 18 to 95 years were recruited from 24 US areas. Among Cohort 3 donors, those recovered had two negative PCRs, clearance, or symptom resolution. Profiled with immunoSEQ multiplex PCR; TCRdb holds only in-frame clones, not every one. The sample lists some 400,000 clones; around 91% were seen once. The CDR3 contains 16 residues. Trimming took 8 bases from V and 5 from J; bases not matched to a gene: 16. The germline V gene has CDR1 MNHNY and CDR2 SVGAGI (reference sequence). What was sequenced was PBMCs or T cells enriched from blood (not recorded which). This sequence originates from a man aged 30 to 45 who had recovered from COVID-19. This chain uses TRBV6-6 with TRBJ1-2; 8 nucleotides align to TRBD1. CDR3 in DNA: TGTGCCAGCGCCCCCGGGACAGGATTAACCCCTTATGGCTACACCTTC. Protein sequence: CASAPGTGLTPYGYTF.